What follows describes a single T cell receptor (delta chain). This CDR3 is also generated by other DNA sequences in the sample. Looked up from germline, CDR1 is GEAIGNYY and CDR2 is EKD. CDR3 size: 14 residues. The ends lost 3 bases at V and 2 bases at J; junction bases unmatched: 4. These data belong to a study of gamma-delta chains in newborns, infants, children. With CATT, TCRdb re-called clones from the reads. The top ten clones hold 3.8% of a sample with roughly 11,000 delta-chain clones, approximately 9.7% of them seen once. This chain joins TRDV2 and TRDJ1; 8 nucleotides line up with TRDD3. The sequencing sample was made of blood. This clonotype was obtained from a child who was a newborn, infant or young child, either healthy, febrile or measles-vaccinated (not recorded which). Written as DNA, the CDR3 is TGTGCCTGTGACCCACTGGGGGTTACCGATAAACTCATCTTT. Its translation is CACDPLGVTDKLIF.